The clone carrying this TCR beta chain was seen repeatedly, ten times or more. These data are taken from a study of HIV-infected patients and healthy controls. The germline CDR1 and CDR2 sequences are SGHTA and FQGNSA. CDR3 length equals 14 residues. Between the trimmed V and J ends, which lost 1 base and 5 bases, there was a span of 11 bases. Via MiXCR, TCRdb re-called the 5' RACE reads, giving one row per CDR3 protein. The top ten hold approximately 1.5% of the sample, which has about 64,000 distinct CDR3 sequences, 15% to 20% seen once. The source of this sequence is a human donor in good health. Sequencing was carried out using CD4+ T cells from blood. V gene TRBV7-2 combines with J gene TRBJ1-2; D gene ambiguous. This CDR3 is CASSLGVGTYGYTF. DNA for the CDR3: TGTGCCAGCAGCTTAGGGGTCGGAACATATGGCTACACCTTC.